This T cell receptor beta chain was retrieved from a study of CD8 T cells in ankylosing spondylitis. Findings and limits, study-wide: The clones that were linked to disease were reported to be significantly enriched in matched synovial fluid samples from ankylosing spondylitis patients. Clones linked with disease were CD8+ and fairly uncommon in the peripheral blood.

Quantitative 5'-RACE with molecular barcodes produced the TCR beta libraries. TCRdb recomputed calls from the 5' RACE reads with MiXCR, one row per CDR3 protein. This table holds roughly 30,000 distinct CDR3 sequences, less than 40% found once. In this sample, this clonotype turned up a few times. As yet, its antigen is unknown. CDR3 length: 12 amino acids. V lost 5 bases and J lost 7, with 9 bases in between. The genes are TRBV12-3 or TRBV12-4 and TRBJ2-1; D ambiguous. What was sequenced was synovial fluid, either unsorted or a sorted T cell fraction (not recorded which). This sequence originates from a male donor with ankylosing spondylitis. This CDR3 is CASSKEYNEQFF. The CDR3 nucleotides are TGTGCCAGCAGTAAGGAATATAATGAGCAGTTCTTC.